The T cell receptor (beta chain) described here comes from a study of blood T cell repertoires in COVID-19. Whole-study context: Collection of acute and convalescent COVID-19 samples took place in the United States, Italy and Spain.

Measured with immunoSEQ multiplex PCR; TCRdb has only the in-frame clones, and not every one. The data hold fewer than 400,000 clones, with around 85% observed a single time. The TCR sequence derives from a woman younger than 30 with acute or convalescent COVID-19. Specimen: peripheral blood.

The CDR3 region has the DNA TGTGCCAGCAGTGCTACAGGGGGGACTGAAGCTTTCTTT. This sequence encodes CASSATGGTEAFF. The V call is TRBV2, the J call TRBJ1-1; 8 bases are shared with TRBD1. Trimming cost V 4 bases and J 5 bases; bases outside gene matches: 3. Germline CDR1 SNHLY, CDR2 FYNNEI. CDR3 size: 13 residues.